The sequence of this T cell receptor beta chain was determined in a study of blood T cell repertoires in COVID-19. Study-wide context: Some COVID-19 samples were acute and others convalescent; all came from the United States, Italy and Spain.

The table came from immunoSEQ multiplex PCR; TCRdb's copy has only in-frame clones and leaves some out. The profile shows approximately 270,000 clones, 75% to 90% of them singletons. Germline V lookup: CDR1 LNHDA, CDR2 SQIVND (reference sequence). The CDR3 runs 14 residues. V shed 7 bases and J shed 8 bases, with 17 bases lying between them. The chain carries TRBV19 and TRBJ1-4; TRBD1 is a possible D gene (6 bases). The TCR comes from a man under 40 with acute or convalescent COVID-19. The sample taken for sequencing was peripheral blood. The CDR3 DNA sequence: TGTGCCAGTAACTCACAGGGTTTTCGGGAAAAACTGTTTTTT. As protein: CASNSQGFREKLFF. The complete variable domain, with remaining parts taken from reference TRBV19 and TRBJ1-4, reads DGGITQSPKYLFRKEGQNVTLSCEQNLNHDAMYWYRQDPGQGLRLIYYSQIVNDFQKGDIAEGYSVSREKKESFPLTVTSAQKNPTAFYLCASNSQGFREKLFFGSGTQLSVL.